The entry below describes one T cell receptor (beta chain). These data come from a study of blood T cell repertoires in COVID-19. In the study overall: PBMCs, B-cell-depleted T cells, or T cells were the source of the cDNA or gDNA that made up the material.

The V gene's germline CDR1 is SGHDT and CDR2 YYEEEE. V shed 4 bases and J shed 4 bases, with 9 bases lying between them. The CDR3 extends over 13 amino acids. Assay used: immunoSEQ multiplex PCR; TCRdb lists only in-frame clones, some missing. The table lists about 200,000 clones, roughly 85% of them singletons. Sequenced sample: peripheral blood. This rearrangement joins TRBV5-6 to TRBJ1-3; D not resolved. This receptor was taken from a woman aged 80 or over with acute or convalescent COVID-19. The CDR3 is CASSPGRGNTIYF. CDR3 sequence (DNA): TGTGCCAGCAGCCCGGGGAGGGGAAACACCATATATTTT.